The source of this T cell receptor (beta chain) is a study of T cell changes during pregnancy in multiple sclerosis. V was clipped by 2 bases and J by 6 bases; unmatched bases: 2. The CDR3 runs 14 residues. Germline V gene lookup returns CDR1 SGHRS and CDR2 YFSETQ. This clone was seen a single time. This table comes from immunoSEQ multiplex PCR, and its TCRdb copy is limited to in-frame clones, with some not included. Of 79,000 or so clones listed, just over 90% were seen once; the top ten hold 0.21%. The starting material was CD4+ T cells from peripheral blood mononuclear cells, obtained before pregnancy. The rearrangement uses TRBV5-1 and TRBJ2-1; 10 positions match TRBD2. This sequence originates from a female donor with multiple sclerosis, enrolled in a pregnancy study. The chain's CDR3 is CASSFSSGSNEQFF. Here the CDR3 DNA reads TGCGCCAGCAGCTTCTCTAGCGGGAGCAATGAGCAGTTCTTC. Full variable domain (missing parts from reference TRBV5-1 and TRBJ2-1): KAGVTQTPRYLIKTRGQQVTLSCSPISGHRSVSWYQQTPGQGLQFLFEYFSETQRNKGNFPGRFSGRQFSNSRSEMNVSTLELGDSALYLCASSFSSGSNEQFFGPGTRLTVL.